These T cell receptor beta chains were read from a single sample in a study of T cell responses to AZD1222 COVID-19 vaccine. Data came from immunoSEQ multiplex PCR; TCRdb stores just in-frame clones and leaves some out. The data hold 90,000 to 100,000 clones, with roughly 90% observed a single time. The specimen comprised peripheral blood, sampled on day 0 of AZD1222 vaccination. The receptors originated from an adult in good health. Each CDR3 is given with its conserved first and last residue. The D gene is left open where the match is weak. Some rows have no size entry. The others give once, few or many, or a class for an expanded clone.

16	TRBV9	-	-	TRBJ1-2	TGTGCCAGCAGCGTAGTGTCAGATGGGCCTAACTATGGCTACACCTTC	CASSVVSDGPNYGYTF
11	TRBV20-1	-	-	TRBJ1-1	TGCAGTGCTAGGGGTAGATCTGAAGCTTTCTTT	CSARGRSEAFF
14	TRBV10-3	-	once	TRBJ1-2	TGTGCCATCAGTGAACCTGACAACGGCCATGGCTACACCTTC	CAISEPDNGHGYTF
13	TRBV12-3/TRBV12-4	-	-	TRBJ1-2	TGTGCCAGCAGTTTAGGGGACGATCGGGGCTACACCTTC	CASSLGDDRGYTF
15	TRBV5-4	-	-	TRBJ1-2	TGTGCCAGCAGCTCCGGGACCCCCTATAACTATGGCTACACCTTC	CASSSGTPYNYGYTF
14	TRBV28	-	-	TRBJ2-2	TGTGCCAGCAGTTTACAACAGGCAACCGGGGAGCTGTTTTTT	CASSLQQATGELFF
16	TRBV30	TRBD2	-	TRBJ2-1	TGTGCCTGGAGGACCTTGGGGGGGGACTCCTACAATGAGCAGTTCTTC	CAWRTLGGDSYNEQFF
15	TRBV6-5	TRBD1	-	TRBJ2-7	TGTGCCAGCATCCCGTGGGGACAGGGGGCCTACGAGCAGTACTTC	CASIPWGQGAYEQYF
15	TRBV7-2	TRBD1	-	TRBJ2-7	TGTGCCAGCAGCTCAACCGGGACAGGGGCGCACGAGCAGTACTTC	CASSSTGTGAHEQYF
15	TRBV24-1	TRBD1	once	TRBJ1-2	TGTGCCACCAGTGAGGGGGGACAGGGGGCTGACGGCTACACCTTC	CATSEGGQGADGYTF
14	TRBV18	-	once	TRBJ2-3	TGTGCCAGCTCACCGCCGGGATTTCCAGATACGCAGTATTTT	CASSPPGFPDTQYF
16	TRBV29-1	-	-	TRBJ2-4	TGCAGCGTTGAAATTGGGGTGGGGGGTTCCAAAAACATTCAGTACTTC	CSVEIGVGGSKNIQYF
13	TRBV5-1	-	-	TRBJ1-4	TGCGCCAGCAGCTTGGGACAGAATGAAAAACTGTTTTTT	CASSLGQNEKLFF
14	TRBV10-3	TRBD1	once	TRBJ1-3	TGTGCCATCAGGGGACAGGGGTCTGGAAACACCATATATTTT	CAIRGQGSGNTIYF